The 18 T cell receptor beta chains below all came from one sample that was sequenced in a study of identifying expanded T cells in peripheral blood. The protocol was immunoSEQ multiplex PCR, while the TCRdb copy is restricted to in-frame clones and leaves out a portion. The sample records about 90,000 clones, 70% to 90% being singletons. Input material: blood. Receptor source: a person aged 18 to 75 in good health.

The genes are TRBV7-3 and TRBJ1-1; D may be TRBD1 (5 bases). The germline V and J ends were trimmed by 2 bases and 2 bases, with 12 bases remaining between them. The germline V gene encodes CDR1 SGHTA and CDR2 FQGTGA. The CDR3 has 15 residues. CDR3 bases: TGTGCCAGCAGCTTAGCGTCCGGGACCAACACTGAAGCTTTCTTT. It is translated as CASSLASGTNTEAFF.

The CDR3 region has the DNA TGTGCCAGCAGTACCGGGACAGGCTCGTCACCCCTCCACTTT. As protein: CASSTGTGSSPLHF. The gene calls are TRBV9 and TRBJ1-6; TRBD1 aligns across 8 bases. The CDR3 is made up of 14 amino acids. V lost 5 bases and J lost 10; bases outside the gene matches: 8. CDR1 and CDR2 from the germline V gene are SGDLS and YYNGEE.

V usage is TRBV7-2 and J usage is TRBJ1-1; D may be TRBD1 (6 bases). Trimming stripped 2 bases from V and 0 bases from J, with 13 bases between. CDR1 and CDR2 from the germline V gene are SGHTA and FQGNSA. The CDR3 is made up of 16 amino acids. CDR3 loop: CASSLRGQYLNTEAFF. The CDR3 DNA is TGTGCCAGCAGCTTACGTGGACAGTACTTGAACACTGAAGCTTTCTTT.

The chain links TRBV7-9 to TRBJ1-1; no definite D call. The germline gives CDR1 SEHNR, CDR2 FQNEAQ (reference sequence). Between the trimmed V and J ends, which lost 6 bases and 4 bases, there was a span of 9 bases. CDR3 size: 12 residues. In nucleotides, the CDR3 is TGTGCCAGCAGGACCGTAGGCACTGAAGCTTTCTTT. It is translated as CASRTVGTEAFF.

The chain has TRBV27 and TRBJ1-1, with 7 bases that match TRBD1. Germline assignment: CDR1 MNHEY and CDR2 SMNVEV (reference sequence). J was trimmed by 5 bases and V by 8 bases; bases with no gene match: 14. The CDR3 is 15 residues long. CDR3 in amino acids: CASAAETGSGTEAFF. In DNA, the CDR3 is TGTGCCAGCGCAGCCGAGACAGGGTCGGGAACTGAAGCTTTCTTT.

The chain has TRBV5-4 and TRBJ2-3; TRBD2 might be the D (7 bases). Germline V gives CDR1 SGHNT, CDR2 YYREEE (reference sequence). V dropped 4 bases and J dropped 5 bases, with 20 bases sitting between them. The CDR3 extends over 16 amino acids. CDR3 region: CASSPRRGAEEDTQYF. In DNA, the CDR3 is TGTGCCAGCAGCCCACGCCGGGGGGCGGAGGAAGATACGCAGTATTTT.

The chain uses TRBV6-5 and TRBJ2-3; 9 nucleotides agree with TRBD2. Germline trimming cut 6 bases from V and 6 bases from J; bases unmatched to any gene: 10. Germline V lookup: CDR1 MNHEY, CDR2 SVGAGI. The CDR3 covers 15 residues. The DNA of the CDR3 is TGTGCCAGCAGACTTAGCGGGGGCCCCCCGGATACGCAGTATTTT. Translated: CASRLSGGPPDTQYF.

This chain uses TRBV6-1 with TRBJ2-1, with D perhaps assigned TRBD1 or TRBD2 (5 bases each). This CDR3 region has 15 residues. Between the trimmed V and J ends, which lost 1 base and 0 bases, there was a span of 7 bases. CDR1 is MNHNS and CDR2 is SASEGT in the germline V gene. CDR3 DNA sequence: TGTGCCAGCAGTGAAGGGGGGAGCTCCTACAATGAGCAGTTCTTC. This translates into CASSEGGSSYNEQFF.

The chain employs TRBV5-6 and TRBJ2-7, with a tentative D call TRBD1 (6 bases). Deletions cut 3 bases from V and 7 bases from J, with 11 bases between. The CDR3 covers 12 residues. CDR1 and CDR2 from the germline V gene are SGHDT and YYEEEE. Here the CDR3 DNA reads TGTGCCAGCAGCTCGGGACATCAGGAGCAGTACTTC. It yields the protein CASSSGHQEQYF. The full variable domain, in which reference TRBV5-6 and TRBJ2-7 provide the parts outside the CDR3, is DAGVTQSPTHLIKTRGQQVTLRCSPKSGHDTVSWYQQALGQGPQFIFQYYEEEERQRGNFPDRFSGHQFPNYSSELNVNALLLGDSALYLCASSSGHQEQYFGPGTRLTVT.

V is TRBV18 and J is TRBJ2-7; the D is unclear. Germline V gene lookup returns CDR1 KGHSH and CDR2 LQKENI. This CDR3 has 13 amino acids. The V and J ends lost 5 bases and 12 bases respectively, with 20 bases between them. The DNA for the CDR3 is TGTGCCAGCTCAAATCGGAAGGACGATTTGGGGTACTTC. Encoded protein: CASSNRKDDLGYF. The entire variable domain, with the rest obtained from reference TRBV18 and TRBJ2-7, is as follows: NAGVMQNPRHLVRRRGQEARLRCSPMKGHSHVYWYRQLPEEGLKFMVYLQKENIIDESGMPKERFSAEFPKEGPSILRIQQVVRGDSAAYFCASSNRKDDLGYFGPGTRLTVT.

J is TRBJ2-5 and V is TRBV7-2; D unresolved. CDR1 and CDR2 from the germline V gene are SGHTA and FQGNSA. The CDR3 length is 11 residues. Deletions cut 1 base from V and 7 bases from J, with 4 bases between. The CDR3: CASSLVGTQYF. CDR3 coding DNA: TGTGCCAGCAGCTTAGTCGGGACCCAGTACTTC. Filled out from reference TRBV7-2 and TRBJ2-5, the complete variable domain reads GAGVSQSPSNKVTEKGKDVELRCDPISGHTALYWYRQSLGQGLEFLIYFQGNSAPDKSGLPSDRFSAERTGGSVSTLTIQRTQQEDSAVYLCASSLVGTQYFGPGTRLLVL.

V usage is TRBV5-4 and J usage is TRBJ1-1; 7 nucleotides match TRBD1. CDR3 length equals 14 residues. V gave up 6 bases and J gave up 1 base; unmatched junction bases: 6. Germline V gives CDR1 SGHNT, CDR2 YYREEE (reference sequence). CDR3 amino acids: CASTKGQTNTEAFF. The DNA for the CDR3 is TGTGCCAGCACTAAGGGACAGACGAACACTGAAGCTTTCTTT.

A single count supports this clone. The chain has TRBV29-1 and TRBJ2-1; D is unresolved. V dropped 7 bases and J dropped 9 bases, with 10 bases sitting between them. The CDR3 extends over 10 amino acids. Germline V gives CDR1 SQVTM, CDR2 ANQGSEA. CDR3 nucleotides: TGCAGCGCCTTTTCGGGTGAGCAGTTCTTC. This codes for CSAFSGEQFF.

The chain links TRBV6-6 to TRBJ2-7; D gene ambiguous. The germline CDR1 and CDR2 sequences are MNHNY and SVGAGI (reference sequence). The CDR3 consists of 13 residues. Trimming took 9 bases from V and 5 from J, leaving 17 bases between them. The CDR3, as DNA: TGTGCCAGTTCAAAACGGGTTACGAACGAGCAGTACTTC. Translating it yields CASSKRVTNEQYF.

The rearrangement uses TRBV7-2 and TRBJ2-7; possibly TRBD2 for D (6 bases). Germline assignment: CDR1 SGHTA and CDR2 FQGNSA. V was pared by 1 base and J by 0 bases, with 10 bases between. This CDR3 comprises 15 residues. CDR3 sequence reads: CASSLGPGVSYEQYF. In DNA, the CDR3 is TGTGCCAGCAGCTTAGGTCCGGGGGTCTCCTACGAGCAGTACTTC.

The chain has TRBV5-4 and TRBJ2-7; 8 nucleotides agree with TRBD1. This CDR3 has 12 amino acids. V shed 5 bases, J shed 6 bases, and the junction held 4 bases outside the gene matches. The germline V gene encodes CDR1 SGHNT and CDR2 YYREEE (reference sequence). CDR3 residues: CASRKDRGEQYF. CDR3 in DNA: TGTGCCAGCAGAAAAGACAGGGGCGAGCAGTACTTC.

This clone was seen just once. V is TRBV27 and J is TRBJ1-5, with D unresolved. Trimming pared 4 bases from V and 1 base from J, leaving 8 bases between. CDR1 MNHEY and CDR2 SMNVEV come from the germline V gene (reference sequence). CDR3 length equals 14 residues. CDR3 amino acids: CASSSVRSNQPQHF. The CDR3, as DNA: TGTGCCAGCAGTTCGGTTAGAAGCAATCAGCCCCAGCATTTT.

About this clone: The DNA is left out, because the CDR3 cannot be placed on it with certainty; the CDR3 is given as TCRdb lists it. CDR3: CAEYLCEAFF. The chain links TRBV6-1 to TRBJ1-1. The CDR3 is 10 residues long, ends included. Germline CDR1 MNHNS, CDR2 SASEGT.